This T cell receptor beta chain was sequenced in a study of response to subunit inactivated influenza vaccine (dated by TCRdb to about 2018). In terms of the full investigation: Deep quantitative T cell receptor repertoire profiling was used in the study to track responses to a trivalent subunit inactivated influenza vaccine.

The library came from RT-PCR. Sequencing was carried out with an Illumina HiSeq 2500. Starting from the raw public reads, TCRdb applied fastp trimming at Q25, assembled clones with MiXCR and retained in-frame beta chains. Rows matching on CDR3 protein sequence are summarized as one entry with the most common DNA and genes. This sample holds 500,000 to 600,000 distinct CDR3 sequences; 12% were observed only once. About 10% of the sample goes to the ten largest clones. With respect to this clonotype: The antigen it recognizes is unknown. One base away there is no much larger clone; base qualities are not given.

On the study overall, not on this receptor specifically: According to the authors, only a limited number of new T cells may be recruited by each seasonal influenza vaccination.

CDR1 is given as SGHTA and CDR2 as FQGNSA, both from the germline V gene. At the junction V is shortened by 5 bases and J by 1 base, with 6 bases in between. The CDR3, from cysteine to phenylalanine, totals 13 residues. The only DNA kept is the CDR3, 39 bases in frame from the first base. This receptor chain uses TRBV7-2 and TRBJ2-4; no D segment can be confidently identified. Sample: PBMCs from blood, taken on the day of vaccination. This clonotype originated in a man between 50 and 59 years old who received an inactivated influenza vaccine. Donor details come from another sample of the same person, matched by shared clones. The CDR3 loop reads CASSLPAKNIQYF. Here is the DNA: TGTGCCAGCAGCCTTCCCGCCAAAAACATTCAGTACTTC.